These 6 T cell receptor beta chains share one sample of origin, sequenced in a study of T cells in Graves' hyperthyroidism and ophthalmopathy. RNA transcripts provided the source from which TCR beta CDR3 regions were amplified. Initially, a first-round RT-PCR of the TCR CDR3 employed the HTBI primer set. TCRdb re-called the multiplex PCR reads through MiXCR, storing one row per CDR3 protein. The sample carries 220,000 or so distinct CDR3 sequences, roughly 15% recorded once. The sample was blood. Receptors originate from a young woman with Graves' ophthalmopathy.

Comment on this clonotype: Possible read error: a much larger clone is one base away. The chain couples TRBV20-1 to TRBJ2-1, with D possibly being TRBD1 (6 bases). CDR3 length: 12 amino acids. The V and J ends lost 6 bases and 5 bases respectively, with 11 bases between them. Germline-derived CDR1 and CDR2 are DFQATT and SNEGSKA (reference sequence). CDR3 coding DNA: TGCAGTGCGCCGGACAGACACAATGAGCAGTTCTTC. It is translated as CSAPDRHNEQFF.

This clonotype has at least ten counts. The chain uses TRBV9 and TRBJ1-1; no clear D gene. V was shortened by 2 bases and J by 0 bases, with 8 bases between the two germline ends. The CDR3 loop spans 14 amino acids. CDR1 and CDR2 (germline): SGDLS, YYNGEE. The CDR3 DNA sequence: TGTGCCAGCAGCGTCCTGGGGATGAACACTGAAGCTTTCTTT. Amino acid sequence: CASSVLGMNTEAFF. The entire variable domain, with the rest obtained from reference TRBV9 and TRBJ1-1, is as follows: DSGVTQTPKHLITATGQRVTLRCSPRSGDLSVYWYQQSLDQGLQFLIQYYNGEERAKGNILERFSAQQFPDLHSELNLSSLELGDSALYFCASSVLGMNTEAFFGQGTRLTVV.

This clonotype was recorded at least ten times. This chain joins TRBV28 and TRBJ2-1; TRBD1 is a possible D gene (6 bases). CDR3 length equals 15 residues. Deletions cut 6 bases from V and 5 bases from J, with 17 bases between. Germline values: CDR1 MDHEN, CDR2 SYDVKM. CDR3: CASSSQGRGHNEQFF. CDR3 DNA sequence: TGTGCCAGCAGCTCACAGGGACGGGGCCACAATGAGCAGTTCTTC.

This clonotype was counted many times. J is TRBJ2-3 and V is TRBV12-3 or TRBV12-4; 12 bases align to TRBD2. Trimming cost V 5 bases and J 0 bases; bases outside gene matches: 6. The CDR3 extends over 17 amino acids. The CDR3 nucleotides are TGTGCCAGCAGTCTGCGGACTAGCGGGGCTAGCACAGATACGCAGTATTTT. Protein product: CASSLRTSGASTDTQYF.

At least ten counts were recorded for this clonotype. CDR3 region: CASSRLAGVGTGELFF. The DNA for the CDR3 is TGTGCCAGCAGTCGACTAGCGGGAGTGGGCACCGGGGAGCTGTTTTTT. The chain employs TRBV6-1 and TRBJ2-2; 12 positions agree with TRBD2. Germline lookup yields CDR1 MNHNS and CDR2 SASEGT. V trimming: 5 bases; J trimming: 4 bases; junction bases outside the gene matches: 5. This CDR3 is built from 16 residues.

This clonotype appeared many times. The chain employs TRBV20-1 and TRBJ1-2; no clear D gene. The CDR3 is 11 amino acids. Germline CDR1 reads DFQATT; CDR2 reads SNEGSKA (reference sequence). V was trimmed by 5 bases and J by 4 bases, leaving 8 bases between them. The CDR3 loop is CSAEVSYGYTF. The CDR3, as DNA: TGCAGTGCTGAAGTTAGCTATGGCTACACCTTC.